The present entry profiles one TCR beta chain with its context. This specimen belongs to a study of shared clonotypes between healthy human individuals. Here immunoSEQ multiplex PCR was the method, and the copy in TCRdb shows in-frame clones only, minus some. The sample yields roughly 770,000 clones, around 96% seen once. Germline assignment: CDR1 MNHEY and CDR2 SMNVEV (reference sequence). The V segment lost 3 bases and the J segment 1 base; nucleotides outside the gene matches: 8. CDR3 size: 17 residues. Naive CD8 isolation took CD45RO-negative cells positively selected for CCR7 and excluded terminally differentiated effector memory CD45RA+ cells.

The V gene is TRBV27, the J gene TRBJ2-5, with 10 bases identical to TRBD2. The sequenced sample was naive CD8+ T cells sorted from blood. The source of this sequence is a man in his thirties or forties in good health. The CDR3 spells CASSFWTSGYPQETQYF. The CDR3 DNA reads TGTGCCAGCAGTTTCTGGACTAGCGGATATCCCCAAGAGACCCAGTACTTC.